The clone carrying this T cell receptor (beta chain) was picked up one time. The data were obtained in a study of blood T cell repertoires in COVID-19. Whole-study context: Researchers got acute and convalescent COVID-19 samples from the United States, Italy and Spain. PBMCs, B-cell-depleted T cells, or T cells provided the cDNA or gDNA that made up the material.

In the original processing: Estimated nucleated cell counts came from reference gene primer amplification. The protocol was immunoSEQ multiplex PCR, while the TCRdb copy is restricted to in-frame clones and leaves out a portion. For V, J and clone size, that table is used; D and trimming come from the DNA. The data contain around 23,000 clones, roughly 85% of them singletons. Sequencing was carried out using peripheral blood. This receptor was obtained from a woman at least 80 years old with active or convalescent COVID-19.

The chain's CDR3 is CATRESSTSETQYF. CDR3 nucleotide sequence: TGTGCCACCAGGGAGAGTTCGACTTCGGAGACCCAGTACTTC. This chain uses TRBV15 with TRBJ2-5; D uncertain. The CDR3 is 14 amino acids. V was shortened by 6 bases and J by 5 bases, with 16 bases between the two germline ends. The germline V gene encodes CDR1 LNHNV and CDR2 YYDKDF (reference sequence).